Given below is one T cell receptor beta chain in context. The sample's time point: newly diagnosed GD, antithyroid drugs for less than 3 months. Making the TCR library involved RNA that had been extracted from PBMCs. Graves' disease diagnosis used American Thyroid Association guidelines. The data derive from a study of regulatory T cells in long-lasting Graves disease. The germline CDR1 and CDR2 sequences are SGHAT and FQNNGV. The CDR3 contains 13 residues. Between the trimmed V and J ends, which lost 6 bases and 4 bases, there was a span of 12 bases. Researchers made TCR beta libraries by using iRepertoire HTBI primers and running Arm-PCR on CDR3 regions. MiXCR, run by TCRdb on the multiplex PCR reads, gives a single entry per CDR3 protein. Of 200,000 to 250,000 distinct CDR3 sequences listed, roughly 19% are singletons. These data also formed part of another study, on T cells in Graves' hyperthyroidism and ophthalmopathy. That source adds: Hyperthyroidism, newly diagnosed and lasting under 2 months, affected patients aged 18 to 65. TCR CDR3 regions were first amplified by RT-PCR with HTBI primers. Blood also showed most of the thyroid clonotypes that were expanded above 0.001.

The V and J genes are TRBV11-2 and TRBJ2-5; D unclear. The sequence was obtained from a woman in her twenties or thirties with Graves disease. The sample was peripheral blood mononuclear cells (PBMCs), taken at new diagnosis, from a patient treated with antithyroid drugs. CDR3: CASSPRRRETQYF. The CDR3 nucleotides are TGTGCCAGCAGTCCTAGAAGGAGAGAGACCCAGTACTTC.